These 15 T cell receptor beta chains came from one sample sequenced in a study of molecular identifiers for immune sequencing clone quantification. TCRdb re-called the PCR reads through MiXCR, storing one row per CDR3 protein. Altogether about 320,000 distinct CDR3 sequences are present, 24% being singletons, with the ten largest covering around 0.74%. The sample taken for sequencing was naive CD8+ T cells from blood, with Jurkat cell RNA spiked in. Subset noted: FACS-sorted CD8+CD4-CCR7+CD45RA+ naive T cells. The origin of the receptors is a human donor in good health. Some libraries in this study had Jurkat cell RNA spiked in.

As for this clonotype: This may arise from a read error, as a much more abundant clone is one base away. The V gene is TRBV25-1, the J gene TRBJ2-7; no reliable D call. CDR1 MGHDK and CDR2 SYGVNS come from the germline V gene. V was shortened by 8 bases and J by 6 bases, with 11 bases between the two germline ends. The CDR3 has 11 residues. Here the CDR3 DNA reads TGTGCCAGCCGTCGCGTGGGCGAGCAGTACTTC. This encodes CASRRVGEQYF.

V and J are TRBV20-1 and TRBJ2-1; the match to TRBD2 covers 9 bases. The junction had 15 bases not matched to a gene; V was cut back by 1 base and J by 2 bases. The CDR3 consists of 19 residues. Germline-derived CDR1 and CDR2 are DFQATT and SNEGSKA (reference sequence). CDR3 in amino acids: CSARAIAGERLVPYNEQFF. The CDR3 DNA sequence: TGCAGTGCTAGAGCGATAGCGGGAGAAAGATTGGTTCCCTACAATGAGCAGTTCTTC.

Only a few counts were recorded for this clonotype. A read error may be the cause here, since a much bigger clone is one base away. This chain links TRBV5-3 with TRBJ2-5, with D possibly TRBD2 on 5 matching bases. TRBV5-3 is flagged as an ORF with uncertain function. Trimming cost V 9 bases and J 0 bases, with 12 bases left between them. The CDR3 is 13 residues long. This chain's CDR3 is CANSSADQETQYF. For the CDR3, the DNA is TGTGCCAACAGCTCAGCGGACCAAGAGACCCAGTACTTC.

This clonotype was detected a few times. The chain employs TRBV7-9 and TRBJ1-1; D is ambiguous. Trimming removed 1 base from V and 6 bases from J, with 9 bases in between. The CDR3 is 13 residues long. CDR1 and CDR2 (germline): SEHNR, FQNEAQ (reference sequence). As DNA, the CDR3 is TGTGCCAGCAGCTTAGACTTCGGCGCTGAAGCTTTCTTT. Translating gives CASSLDFGAEAFF. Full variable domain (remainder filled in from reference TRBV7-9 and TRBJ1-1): DTGVSQNPRHKITKRGQNVTFRCDPISEHNRLYWYRQTLGQGPEFLTYFQNEAQLEKSRLLSDRFSAERPKGSFSTLEIQRTEQGDSAMYLCASSLDFGAEAFFGQGTRLTVV.

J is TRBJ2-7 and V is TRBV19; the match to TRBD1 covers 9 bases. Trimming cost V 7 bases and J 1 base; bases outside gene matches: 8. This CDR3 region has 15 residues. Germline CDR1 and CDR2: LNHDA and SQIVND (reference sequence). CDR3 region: CASTFGQGTSYEQYF. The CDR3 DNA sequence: TGTGCCAGTACCTTTGGACAGGGGACATCCTACGAGCAGTACTTC.

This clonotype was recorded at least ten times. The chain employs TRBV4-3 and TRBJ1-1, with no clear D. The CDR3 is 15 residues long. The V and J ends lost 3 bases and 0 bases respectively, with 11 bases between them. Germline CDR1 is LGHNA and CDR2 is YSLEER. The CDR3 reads CASSQIHTMNTEAFF. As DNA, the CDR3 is TGCGCCAGCAGCCAGATACATACGATGAACACTGAAGCTTTCTTT.

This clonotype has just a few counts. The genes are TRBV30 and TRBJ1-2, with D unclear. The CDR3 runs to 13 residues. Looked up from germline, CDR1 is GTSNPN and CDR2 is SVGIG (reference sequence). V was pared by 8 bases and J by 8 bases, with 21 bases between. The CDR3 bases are TGTGCCGTCGACGTTGCAGGATACGGGGGCTACACCTTC. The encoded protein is CAVDVAGYGGYTF.

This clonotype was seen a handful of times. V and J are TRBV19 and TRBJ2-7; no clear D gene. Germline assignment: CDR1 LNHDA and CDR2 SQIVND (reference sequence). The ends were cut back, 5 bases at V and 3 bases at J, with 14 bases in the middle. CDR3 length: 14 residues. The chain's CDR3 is CASSSDMGFYEQYF. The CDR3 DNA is TGTGCCAGTAGTTCTGACATGGGTTTCTACGAGCAGTACTTC. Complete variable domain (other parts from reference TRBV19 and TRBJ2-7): DGGITQSPKYLFRKEGQNVTLSCEQNLNHDAMYWYRQDPGQGLRLIYYSQIVNDFQKGDIAEGYSVSREKKESFPLTVTSAQKNPTAFYLCASSSDMGFYEQYFGPGTRLTVT.

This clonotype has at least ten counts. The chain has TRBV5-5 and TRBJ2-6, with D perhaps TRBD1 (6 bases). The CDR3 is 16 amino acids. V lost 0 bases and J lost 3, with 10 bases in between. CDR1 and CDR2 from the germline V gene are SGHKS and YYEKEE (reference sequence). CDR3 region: CASSLEQGYGANVLTF. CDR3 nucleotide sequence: TGTGCCAGCAGCTTGGAACAGGGCTATGGGGCCAACGTCCTGACTTTC.

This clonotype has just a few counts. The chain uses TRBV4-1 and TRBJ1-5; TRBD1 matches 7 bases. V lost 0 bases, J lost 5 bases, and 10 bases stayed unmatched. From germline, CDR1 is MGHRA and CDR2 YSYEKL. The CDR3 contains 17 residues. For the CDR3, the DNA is TGCGCCAGCAGCCAAGATTTCCCGACAGGGCATGATCAGCCCCAGCATTTT. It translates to CASSQDFPTGHDQPQHF.

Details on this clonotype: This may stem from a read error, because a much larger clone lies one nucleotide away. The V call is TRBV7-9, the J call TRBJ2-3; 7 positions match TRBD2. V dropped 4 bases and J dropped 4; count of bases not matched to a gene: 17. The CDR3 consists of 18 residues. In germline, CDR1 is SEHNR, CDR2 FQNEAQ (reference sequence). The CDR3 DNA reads TGTGCCAGCAGCTCGACAGTGACTAGCAGGAGCCCCGCAGATACGCAGTATTTT. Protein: CASSSTVTSRSPADTQYF.

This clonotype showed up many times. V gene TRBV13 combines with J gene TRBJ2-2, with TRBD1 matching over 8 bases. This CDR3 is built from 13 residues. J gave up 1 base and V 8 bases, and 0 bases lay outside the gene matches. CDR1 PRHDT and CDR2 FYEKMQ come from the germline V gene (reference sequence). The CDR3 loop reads CASGQGNTGELFF. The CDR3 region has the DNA TGTGCCAGCGGACAGGGGAACACCGGGGAGCTGTTTTTT.

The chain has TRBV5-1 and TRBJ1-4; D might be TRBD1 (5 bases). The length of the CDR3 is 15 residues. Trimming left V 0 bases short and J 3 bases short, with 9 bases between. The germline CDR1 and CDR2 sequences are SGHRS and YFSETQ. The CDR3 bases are TGCGCCAGCAGCTTGGGCCCGGGGGCTAATGAAAAACTGTTTTTT. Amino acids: CASSLGPGANEKLFF.

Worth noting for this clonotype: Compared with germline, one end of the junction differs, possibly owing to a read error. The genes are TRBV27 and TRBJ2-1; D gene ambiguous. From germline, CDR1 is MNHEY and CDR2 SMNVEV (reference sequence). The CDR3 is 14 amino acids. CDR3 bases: TGTGCCTGCAGTTTATGGTCCGGAAACAATGAGCAGTTCTTC. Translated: CACSLWSGNNEQFF.

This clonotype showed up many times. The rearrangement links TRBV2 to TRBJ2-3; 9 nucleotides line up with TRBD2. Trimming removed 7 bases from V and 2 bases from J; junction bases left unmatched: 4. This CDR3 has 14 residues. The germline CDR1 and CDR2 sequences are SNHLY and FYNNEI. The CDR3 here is CASKLAGYTDTQYF. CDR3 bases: TGTGCCAGCAAGCTAGCGGGGTACACAGATACGCAGTATTTT.